This TCR beta chain was identified in a study of cytomegalovirus exposure and HLA in healthy donors. The V gene lost 1 base and the J gene lost 0 bases, with 7 bases spanning the gap. Germline V gives CDR1 SGHAT, CDR2 FQNNGV. The CDR3 is made up of 15 amino acids. This PCR relied on a set of 60 Vbeta primers and 13 Jbeta primers. This table comes from immunoSEQ multiplex PCR, and its TCRdb copy is limited to in-frame clones, with some not included. The table records about 180,000 clones, 75% of them present only once. Source material: PBMCs. The TCR comes from a male donor in good health and CMV-seronegative. This chain joins TRBV11-2 and TRBJ1-5; no clear D gene. CDR3 bases: TGTGCCAGCAGCTTAGCGGGGTATAGCAATCAGCCCCAGCATTTT. It yields the protein CASSLAGYSNQPQHF. The whole variable domain, remainder taken from reference TRBV11-2 and TRBJ1-5, is EAGVAQSPRYKIIEKRQSVAFWCNPISGHATLYWYQQILGQGPKLLIQFQNNGVVDDSQLPKDRFSAERLKGVDSTLKIQPAKLEDSAVYLCASSLAGYSNQPQHFGDGTRLSIL.